The 26 T cell receptor beta chains presented below share a single source sample, sequenced in a study of control samples from healthy donors and cancer patients. This table comes from immunoSEQ multiplex PCR, and its TCRdb copy is limited to in-frame clones, with some not included. The sample has around 70,000 clones, over 80% seen once; the top ten hold approximately 14%. The source material was blood. These receptors were obtained from a man in his 60s in good health.

The V gene is TRBV7-2, the J gene TRBJ1-4, with D possibly TRBD1 on 6 matching bases. With 6 bases removed from V and 5 bases from J, the gap between germline ends came to 13 bases. CDR1 and CDR2 (germline): SGHTA, FQGNSA. The CDR3 has 14 residues. In DNA form, the CDR3 reads TGTGCCAGCAGAAGAGCGGGGGCCAATGAAAAACTGTTTTTT. This gives the protein CASRRAGANEKLFF.

The rearrangement joins TRBV5-6 to TRBJ1-1, with 7 bases matching TRBD1. Per germline, CDR1 SGHDT and CDR2 YYEEEE. The CDR3 sequence is 16 residues long. J was trimmed by 1 base and V by 5 bases; bases with no gene match: 11. The chain's CDR3 is CASSPMGTAKNTEAFF. CDR3 DNA sequence: TGTGCCAGCAGTCCGATGGGGACAGCAAAGAACACTGAAGCTTTCTTT. The full variable domain, in which reference TRBV5-6 and TRBJ1-1 provide the parts outside the CDR3, is DAGVTQSPTHLIKTRGQQVTLRCSPKSGHDTVSWYQQALGQGPQFIFQYYEEEERQRGNFPDRFSGHQFPNYSSELNVNALLLGDSALYLCASSPMGTAKNTEAFFGQGTRLTVV.

This clone turned up a few times. This chain links TRBV18 with TRBJ1-1, with D uncertain. Germline V CDR1 and CDR2: KGHSH, LQKENI. V lost 3 bases to trimming and J lost 6 bases, with 11 bases between them. CDR3 size: 13 residues. CDR3 loop: CASSPRQTSEAFF. The DNA of the CDR3 is TGTGCCAGCTCACCCCGGCAGACCTCTGAAGCTTTCTTT.

This chain links TRBV4-3 with TRBJ1-4; a possible D gene is TRBD1 (6 bases). This CDR3 is 18 amino acids long. Looked up from germline, CDR1 is LGHNA and CDR2 is YSLEER. V was clipped by 1 base and J by 4 bases, with 19 bases between them. CDR3 region: CASSQGHVGRGGNEKLFF. The CDR3, as DNA: TGCGCCAGCAGCCAAGGTCATGTGGGGCGAGGGGGTAATGAAAAACTGTTTTTT.

The V and J genes are TRBV19 and TRBJ1-4; D is ambiguous. V was pared by 3 bases and J by 8 bases, with 16 bases between. In germline, CDR1 is LNHDA, CDR2 SQIVND (reference sequence). This CDR3 is 15 amino acids long. CDR3 nucleotides: TGTGCCAGTAGTATCTGGTCCCCATCGAACGAAAAACTGTTTTTT. Amino acid sequence: CASSIWSPSNEKLFF.

The CDR3 reads CASSQVGGARQEQFF. The CDR3 bases are TGCGCCAGCAGCCAAGTGGGAGGCGCTAGGCAGGAGCAGTTCTTC. The chain is built from TRBV4-3 and TRBJ2-1, with a weak D call TRBD2 (6 bases). The CDR3 length is 15 residues. V lost 1 base to trimming and J lost 10 bases, with 17 bases between them. Germline V gene lookup returns CDR1 LGHNA and CDR2 YSLEER.

The chain has TRBV10-3 and TRBJ2-1, with D tentatively TRBD1 or TRBD2 (7 bases each). The CDR3 spans 15 residues. Germline CDR1 reads ENHRY; CDR2 reads SYGVKD. With 7 bases removed from V and 0 bases from J, the gap between germline ends came to 13 bases. The CDR3 sequence is CAINPGGASYNEQFF. Here the CDR3 DNA reads TGTGCCATCAATCCAGGGGGGGCCTCCTACAATGAGCAGTTCTTC.

V usage is TRBV28 and J usage is TRBJ2-7; the match to TRBD1 covers 11 bases. Germline V gene data show CDR1 as MDHEN and CDR2 as SYDVKM. The V gene end was trimmed by 2 bases and the J gene end by 4 bases; junction bases not matched to a gene: 7. The CDR3 runs to 16 residues. The CDR3 DNA reads TGTGCCAGCAGTTTAGGTGGGACAGGGGGGCAATACGAGCAGTACTTC. Translating it yields CASSLGGTGGQYEQYF.

J is TRBJ1-3 and V is TRBV5-5; D ambiguous. The V end lost 0 bases, the J end lost 0 bases, and 16 bases lay between the germline ends. The CDR3 has 18 residues. Germline CDR1 reads SGHKS; CDR2 reads YYEKEE (reference sequence). The CDR3 loop is CASSLGPAGRNSGNTIYF. CDR3 DNA sequence: TGTGCCAGCAGCTTGGGGCCCGCGGGAAGGAACTCTGGAAACACCATATATTTT. Filled out from reference TRBV5-5 and TRBJ1-3, the complete variable domain reads DAGVTQSPTHLIKTRGQQVTLRCSPISGHKSVSWYQQVLGQGPQFIFQYYEKEERGRGNFPDRFSARQFPNYSSELNVNALLLGDSALYLCASSLGPAGRNSGNTIYFGEGSWLTVV.

J is TRBJ2-7 and V is TRBV11-2; no clear D gene. This CDR3 contains 11 residues. V dropped 3 bases and J dropped 6 bases, with 6 bases sitting between them. Germline V gene sequence: CDR1 SGHAT, CDR2 FQNNGV. CDR3 in amino acids: CASSFSLEQYF. The CDR3 coding sequence is TGTGCCAGCAGCTTCTCGCTCGAGCAGTACTTC. Looking up the rest from reference TRBV11-2 and TRBJ2-7 gives the full variable domain: EAGVAQSPRYKIIEKRQSVAFWCNPISGHATLYWYQQILGQGPKLLIQFQNNGVVDDSQLPKDRFSAERLKGVDSTLKIQPAKLEDSAVYLCASSFSLEQYFGPGTRLTVT.

The rearrangement links TRBV4-3 to TRBJ2-6, with TRBD1 identical over 9 bases. V was clipped by 0 bases and J by 4 bases; unmatched bases: 4. Germline loops: CDR1 LGHNA, CDR2 YSLEER. The CDR3 length is 17 residues. The CDR3: CASSQDGTGTGANVLTF. DNA of the CDR3: TGCGCCAGCAGCCAAGATGGGACAGGGACGGGGGCCAACGTCCTGACTTTC.

The chain links TRBV9 to TRBJ2-1; no clear D. There are 16 residues in the CDR3. Trimming took 3 bases from V and 0 from J, leaving 13 bases between them. CDR1 and CDR2 from the germline V gene are SGDLS and YYNGEE. The CDR3 loop is CASSAGGGSSYNEQFF. CDR3 in DNA: TGTGCCAGCAGCGCCGGTGGCGGTAGCTCCTACAATGAGCAGTTCTTC.

The rearrangement links TRBV5-1 to TRBJ2-1; TRBD2 matches 12 bases. After removal of 4 bases from V and 10 bases from J, the junction contained 9 bases not matched to a gene. Germline V gene data show CDR1 as SGHRS and CDR2 as YFSETQ. CDR3 length equals 15 residues. In DNA form, the CDR3 reads TGCGCCAGCAGCACGACGGGACTAGCGGGTCGAGAGCAGTTCTTC. It specifies CASSTTGLAGREQFF.

The genes are TRBV5-1 and TRBJ2-1; D may correspond to TRBD1 or TRBD2 (5 bases each). Trimming took 0 bases from V and 5 from J, leaving 12 bases between them. CDR1 and CDR2 (germline): SGHRS, YFSETQ. The CDR3 runs to 15 residues. CDR3 bases: TGCGCCAGCAGCTTGGCCGGGACCAATAACAATGAGCAGTTCTTC. Its protein is CASSLAGTNNNEQFF. The complete variable domain, with remaining parts taken from reference TRBV5-1 and TRBJ2-1, reads KAGVTQTPRYLIKTRGQQVTLSCSPISGHRSVSWYQQTPGQGLQFLFEYFSETQRNKGNFPGRFSGRQFSNSRSEMNVSTLELGDSALYLCASSLAGTNNNEQFFGPGTRLTVL.

This chain connects TRBV5-4 to TRBJ1-4, with D perhaps matching TRBD1 (5 bases). The germline gives CDR1 SGHNT, CDR2 YYREEE (reference sequence). The CDR3 spans 14 residues. V lost 4 bases and J 5 bases, leaving 12 bases between the germline ends. The CDR3 bases are TGTGCCAGCAGCAAGCAGACAGAGAATGAAAAACTGTTTTTT. Translating it yields CASSKQTENEKLFF.

The rearrangement uses TRBV12-3 or TRBV12-4 and TRBJ2-5; D is unresolved. Deletions cut 3 bases from V and 1 base from J, with 6 bases between. CDR3 length: 13 amino acids. CDR3 nucleotides: TGTGCCAGCAGTTTTGGGCCCCAAGAGACCCAGTACTTC. Amino acid sequence: CASSFGPQETQYF.

This clone came up a few times. This sequence joins TRBV14 and TRBJ1-3; D not certain. The V gene's germline CDR1 is SGHDN and CDR2 FVKESK. The CDR3 is made up of 12 amino acids. Trimming left V 4 bases short and J 8 bases short, with 9 bases between. CDR3 amino acids: CASSPSFYTIYF. For the CDR3, the DNA is TGTGCCAGCAGCCCTTCTTTTTACACCATATATTTT.

This chain connects TRBV13 to TRBJ2-7, with 11 bases aligning to TRBD1. This CDR3 comprises 18 residues. The V gene's germline CDR1 is PRHDT and CDR2 FYEKMQ (reference sequence). The V segment lost 4 bases and the J segment 2 bases; nucleotides outside the gene matches: 13. The CDR3 DNA reads as TGTGCCAGCAGCTATACCAAGACTCCGGGACAGGGGGCCTACGAGCAGTACTTC. Residues: CASSYTKTPGQGAYEQYF.

The rearrangement links TRBV29-1 to TRBJ2-2, with 8 bases that match TRBD2. Germline V gives CDR1 SQVTM, CDR2 ANQGSEA. The V segment lost 6 bases and the J segment 4 bases; nucleotides outside the gene matches: 4. The CDR3 runs to 13 residues. Written as DNA, the CDR3 is TGCAGCGTCAGCGGGAGAAGCACCGGGGAGCTGTTTTTT. It codes for CSVSGRSTGELFF.

V and J are TRBV28 and TRBJ1-3, with a weak D call TRBD1 (5 bases). The CDR3 is made up of 16 amino acids. V shed 2 bases and J shed 2 bases, with 13 bases lying between them. The germline V gene has CDR1 MDHEN and CDR2 SYDVKM. In nucleotides, the CDR3 is TGTGCCAGCAGTTTAGGAGGGACTACGACTGGAAACACCATATATTTT. It codes for CASSLGGTTTGNTIYF.

This chain links TRBV11-2 with TRBJ2-7; D is perhaps TRBD1 or TRBD2 (6 bases each). CDR3 size: 16 residues. V lost 5 bases, J lost 2 bases, and 19 bases lay in between. Germline values: CDR1 SGHAT, CDR2 FQNNGV. The CDR3 loop is CASSPLRWRGTYEQYF. The CDR3 DNA is TGTGCCAGCAGCCCCCTCAGGTGGAGGGGGACCTACGAGCAGTACTTC.

J is TRBJ2-2 and V is TRBV4-3, with 7 bases that match TRBD2. V was pared by 0 bases and J by 6 bases, with 10 bases of the junction left unmatched. The CDR3 sequence is 17 residues long. CDR1 LGHNA and CDR2 YSLEER come from the germline V gene. The CDR3 loop is CASSQDLEAAGAGELFF. The CDR3 nucleotides are TGCGCCAGCAGCCAAGATCTTGAGGCGGCGGGAGCCGGGGAGCTGTTTTTT.

This rearrangement joins TRBV4-2 to TRBJ2-1; 11 bases match TRBD2. This CDR3 is built from 16 residues. V lost 4 bases to trimming and J lost 6 bases; unmatched junction nucleotides: 8. Germline V lookup: CDR1 LGHNA, CDR2 YNFKEQ. The DNA for the CDR3 is TGTGCCAGCAGCCCCCGCGGGACTAGCGGACCCAATGAGCAGTTCTTC. The encoded protein is CASSPRGTSGPNEQFF.

As DNA, the CDR3 is TGTGCCAGCTCACCACTCCCGGGGACGGGCCAACTAGGCACAGATACGCAGTATTTT. This encodes CASSPLPGTGQLGTDTQYF. The chain uses TRBV18 and TRBJ2-3; either TRBD1 or TRBD2 may fit D (5 bases each). This CDR3 has 19 residues. Trimming cost V 1 base and J 1 base, with 21 bases left between them. From germline, CDR1 is KGHSH and CDR2 LQKENI.

The chain couples TRBV6-5 to TRBJ2-7; D is possibly TRBD1 (5 bases). Trimming cost V 6 bases and J 3 bases, with 9 bases left between them. The CDR3 contains 12 residues. Looked up from germline, CDR1 is MNHEY and CDR2 is SVGAGI. CDR3 in amino acids: CASRPQGYEQYF. The CDR3 DNA is TGTGCCAGCAGACCTCAGGGCTACGAGCAGTACTTC.

This clone appeared a few times. This chain connects TRBV4-1 to TRBJ2-1; TRBD1 or TRBD2 may be the D gene (5 bases each). Germline CDR1 and CDR2: MGHRA and YSYEKL. CDR3 length: 15 residues. With 6 bases removed from V and 0 bases from J, the gap between germline ends came to 12 bases. DNA of the CDR3: TGCGCCAGCAGGCAGGGACGGAGCTCCTACAATGAGCAGTTCTTC. Amino acids: CASRQGRSSYNEQFF.